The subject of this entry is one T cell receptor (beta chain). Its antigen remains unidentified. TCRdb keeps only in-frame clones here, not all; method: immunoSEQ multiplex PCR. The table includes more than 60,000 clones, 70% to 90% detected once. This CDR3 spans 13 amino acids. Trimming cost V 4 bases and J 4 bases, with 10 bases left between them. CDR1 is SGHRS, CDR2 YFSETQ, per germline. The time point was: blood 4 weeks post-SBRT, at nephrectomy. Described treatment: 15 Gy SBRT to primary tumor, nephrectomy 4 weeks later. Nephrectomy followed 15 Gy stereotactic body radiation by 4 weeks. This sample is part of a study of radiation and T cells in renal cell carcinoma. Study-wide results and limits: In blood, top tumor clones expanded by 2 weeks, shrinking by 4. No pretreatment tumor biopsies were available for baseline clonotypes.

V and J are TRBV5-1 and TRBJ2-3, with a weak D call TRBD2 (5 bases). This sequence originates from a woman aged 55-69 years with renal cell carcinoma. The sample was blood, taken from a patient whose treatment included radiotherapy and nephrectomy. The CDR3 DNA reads TGCGCCAGCAGCCCGCCGGGATCAGATACGCAGTATTTT. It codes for CASSPPGSDTQYF.